The clone carrying this T cell receptor (beta chain) occurred once. Its target is not known. The data were taken from a study of monozygotic twins with cystic fibrosis. Study results and caveats: J usage was most co-twin-similar in 8 of 16 pairs, V in 13.

The CDR3 runs 12 residues. The germline gives CDR1 MNHEY, CDR2 SMNVEV (reference sequence). The V end lost 5 bases, the J end lost 5 bases, and 8 bases lay between the germline ends. Sequenced by immunoSEQ multiplex PCR; TCRdb stores in-frame clones only, minus some. The sample carries fewer than 15,000 clones, 65% to 90% recorded once. The sample consisted of blood. The origin of this receptor is a man aged 18 to 35 with cystic fibrosis. This chain links TRBV27 with TRBJ2-3; D is ambiguous. The CDR3 sequence: CASSPDRDTQYF. The CDR3 DNA reads as TGTGCCAGCAGTCCCGACCGAGATACGCAGTATTTT.